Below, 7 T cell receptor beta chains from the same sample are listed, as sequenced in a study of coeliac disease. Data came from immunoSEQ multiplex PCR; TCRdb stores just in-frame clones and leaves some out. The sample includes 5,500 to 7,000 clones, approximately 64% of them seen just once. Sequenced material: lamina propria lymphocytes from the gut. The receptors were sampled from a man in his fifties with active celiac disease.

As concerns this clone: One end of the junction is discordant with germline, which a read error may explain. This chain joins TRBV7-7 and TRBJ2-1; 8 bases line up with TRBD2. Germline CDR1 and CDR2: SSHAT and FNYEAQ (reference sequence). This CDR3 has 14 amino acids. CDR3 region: CASSLVGGAAEQFF. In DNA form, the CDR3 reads TGTGCTAGCAGCTTAGTCGGGGGGGCGGCTGAGCAGTTCTTC.

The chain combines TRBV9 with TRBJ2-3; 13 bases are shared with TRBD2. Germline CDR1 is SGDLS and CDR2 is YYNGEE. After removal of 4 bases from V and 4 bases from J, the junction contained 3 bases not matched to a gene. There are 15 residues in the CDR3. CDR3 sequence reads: CASSSLAGGSDTQYF. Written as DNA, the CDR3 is TGTGCCAGCAGCTCACTAGCGGGAGGGTCAGATACGCAGTATTTT.

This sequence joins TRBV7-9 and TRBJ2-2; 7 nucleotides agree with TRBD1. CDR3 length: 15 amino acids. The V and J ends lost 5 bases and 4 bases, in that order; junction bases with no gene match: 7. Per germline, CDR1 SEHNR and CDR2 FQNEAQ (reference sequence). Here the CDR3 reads CASSPTTGITGELFF. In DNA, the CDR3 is TGTGCCAGCAGCCCGACGACAGGGATCACCGGGGAGCTGTTTTTT.

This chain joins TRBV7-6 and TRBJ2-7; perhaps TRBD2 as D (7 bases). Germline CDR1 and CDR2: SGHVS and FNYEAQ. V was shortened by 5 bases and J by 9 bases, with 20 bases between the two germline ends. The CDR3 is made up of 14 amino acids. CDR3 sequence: CASSPPGGELVQYF. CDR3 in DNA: TGTGCCAGCAGCCCCCCGGGGGGCGAGCTCGTGCAGTACTTC.

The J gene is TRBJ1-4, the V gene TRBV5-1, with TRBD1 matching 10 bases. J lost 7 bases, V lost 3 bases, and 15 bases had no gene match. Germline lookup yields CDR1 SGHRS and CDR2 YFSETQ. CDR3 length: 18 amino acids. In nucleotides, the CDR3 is TGCGCCAGCAGCTCCTTGGGACAGGGGATTAGTGTTAGTGAAAAACTGTTTTTT. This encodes CASSSLGQGISVSEKLFF.

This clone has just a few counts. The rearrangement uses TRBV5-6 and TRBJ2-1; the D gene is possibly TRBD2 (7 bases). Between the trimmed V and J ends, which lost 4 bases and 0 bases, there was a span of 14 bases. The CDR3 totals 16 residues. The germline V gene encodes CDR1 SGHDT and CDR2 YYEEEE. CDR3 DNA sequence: TGTGCCAGCAGCCCGGGGGGCCCGAGCTCCTACAATGAGCAGTTCTTC. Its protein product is CASSPGGPSSYNEQFF.

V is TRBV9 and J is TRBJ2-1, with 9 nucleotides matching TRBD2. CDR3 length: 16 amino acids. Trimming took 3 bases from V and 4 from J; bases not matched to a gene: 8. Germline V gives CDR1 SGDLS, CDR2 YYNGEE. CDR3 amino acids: CASSAEGLAGYNEQFF. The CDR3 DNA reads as TGTGCCAGCAGCGCCGAAGGGCTAGCGGGATACAATGAGCAGTTCTTC.